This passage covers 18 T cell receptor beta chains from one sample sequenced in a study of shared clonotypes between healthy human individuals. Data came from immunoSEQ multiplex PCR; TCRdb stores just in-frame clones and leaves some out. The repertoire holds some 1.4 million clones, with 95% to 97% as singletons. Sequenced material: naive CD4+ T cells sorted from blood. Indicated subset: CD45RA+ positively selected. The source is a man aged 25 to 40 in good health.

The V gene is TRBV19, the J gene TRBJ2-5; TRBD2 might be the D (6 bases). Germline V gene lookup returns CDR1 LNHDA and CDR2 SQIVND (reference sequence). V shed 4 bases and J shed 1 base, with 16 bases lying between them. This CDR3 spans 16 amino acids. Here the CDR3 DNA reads TGTGCCAGTAGTACCCCGGGTGGAGGGACCCAAGAGACCCAGTACTTC. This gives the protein CASSTPGGGTQETQYF.

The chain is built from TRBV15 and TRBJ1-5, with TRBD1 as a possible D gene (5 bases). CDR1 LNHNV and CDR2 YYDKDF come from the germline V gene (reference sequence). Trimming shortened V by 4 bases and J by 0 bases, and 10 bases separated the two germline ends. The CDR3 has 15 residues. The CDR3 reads CATSIIGDSNQPQHF. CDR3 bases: TGTGCCACCAGCATCATAGGGGATAGCAATCAGCCCCAGCATTTT. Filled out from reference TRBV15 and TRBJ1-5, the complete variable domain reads DAMVIQNPRYQVTQFGKPVTLSCSQTLNHNVMYWYQQKSSQAPKLLFHYYDKDFNNEADTPDNFQSRRPNTSFCFLDIRSPGLGDTAMYLCATSIIGDSNQPQHFGDGTRLSIL.

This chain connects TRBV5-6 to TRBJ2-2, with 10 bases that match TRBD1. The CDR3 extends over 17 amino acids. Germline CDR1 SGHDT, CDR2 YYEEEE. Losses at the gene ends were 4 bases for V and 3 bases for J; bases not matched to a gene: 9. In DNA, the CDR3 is TGTGCCAGCAGCCCCGGGACAGGGGATTACTACACCGGGGAGCTGTTTTTT. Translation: CASSPGTGDYYTGELFF.

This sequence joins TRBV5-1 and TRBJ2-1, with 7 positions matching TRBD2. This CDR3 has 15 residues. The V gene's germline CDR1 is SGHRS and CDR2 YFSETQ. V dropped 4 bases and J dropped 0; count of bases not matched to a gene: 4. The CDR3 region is CASSARESSYNEQFF. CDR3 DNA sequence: TGCGCCAGCAGCGCGCGGGAGAGCTCCTACAATGAGCAGTTCTTC.

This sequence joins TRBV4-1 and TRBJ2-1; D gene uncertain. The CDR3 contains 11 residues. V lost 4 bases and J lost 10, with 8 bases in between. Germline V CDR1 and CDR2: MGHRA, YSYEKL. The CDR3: CASSRLREQFF. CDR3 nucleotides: TGCGCCAGCAGCCGCCTGAGGGAGCAGTTCTTC.

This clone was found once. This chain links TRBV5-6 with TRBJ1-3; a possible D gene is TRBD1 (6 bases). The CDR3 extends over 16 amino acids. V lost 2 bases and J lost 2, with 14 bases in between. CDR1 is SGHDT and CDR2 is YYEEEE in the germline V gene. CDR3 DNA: TGTGCCAGCAGCTTAGGTACAGGGACGGCTGGAAACACCATATATTTT. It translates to CASSLGTGTAGNTIYF.

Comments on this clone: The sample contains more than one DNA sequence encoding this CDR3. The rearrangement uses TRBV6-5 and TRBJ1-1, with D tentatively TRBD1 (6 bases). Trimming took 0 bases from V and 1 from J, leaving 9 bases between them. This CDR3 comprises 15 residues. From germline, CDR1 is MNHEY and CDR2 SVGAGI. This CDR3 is CASSYSTGRNTEAFF. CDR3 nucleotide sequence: TGTGCCAGCAGTTACTCGACAGGACGGAACACTGAAGCTTTCTTT.

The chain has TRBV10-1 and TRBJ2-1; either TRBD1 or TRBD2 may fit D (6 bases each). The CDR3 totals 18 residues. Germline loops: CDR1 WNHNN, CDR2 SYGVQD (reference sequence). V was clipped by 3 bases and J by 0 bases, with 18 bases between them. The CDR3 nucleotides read TGCGCCAGCAGTGACGTCAAAAAGGGGGGAAGCTCCTACAATGAGCAGTTCTTC. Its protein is CASSDVKKGGSSYNEQFF.

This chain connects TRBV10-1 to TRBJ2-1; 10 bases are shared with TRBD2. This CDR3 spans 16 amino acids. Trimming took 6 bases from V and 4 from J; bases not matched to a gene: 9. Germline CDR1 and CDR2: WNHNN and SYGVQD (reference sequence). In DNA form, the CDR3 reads TGCGCCAGCAGCCCCCTTGGGACTAGCGAGTACAATGAGCAGTTCTTC. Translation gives CASSPLGTSEYNEQFF.

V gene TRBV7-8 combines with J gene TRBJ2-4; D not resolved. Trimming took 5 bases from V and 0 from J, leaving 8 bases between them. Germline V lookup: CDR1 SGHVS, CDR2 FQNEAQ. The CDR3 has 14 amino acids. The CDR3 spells CASSPHLAKNIQYF. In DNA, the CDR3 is TGTGCCAGCAGCCCCCATCTAGCCAAAAACATTCAGTACTTC.

The CDR3 loop is CATSRGVISNYEQYF. Written as DNA, the CDR3 is TGTGCCACCAGCAGAGGTGTGATCTCTAACTACGAGCAGTACTTC. The rearrangement links TRBV15 to TRBJ2-7; D gene unclear. CDR3 length: 15 residues. CDR1 and CDR2 from the germline V gene are LNHNV and YYDKDF (reference sequence). V gave up 1 base and J gave up 3 bases, with 13 bases separating them. The variable domain in full, completed from reference TRBV15 and TRBJ2-7, reads DAMVIQNPRYQVTQFGKPVTLSCSQTLNHNVMYWYQQKSSQAPKLLFHYYDKDFNNEADTPDNFQSRRPNTSFCFLDIRSPGLGDTAMYLCATSRGVISNYEQYFGPGTRLTVT.

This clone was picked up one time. CDR3 amino acids: CASSVFSSTGELFF. DNA of the CDR3: TGTGCCAGCAGCGTATTCAGTTCCACCGGGGAGCTGTTTTTT. The chain carries TRBV9 and TRBJ2-2; no clear D gene. Deletions cut 1 base from V and 4 bases from J, with 8 bases between. Germline-derived CDR1 and CDR2 are SGDLS and YYNGEE. The CDR3 totals 14 residues.

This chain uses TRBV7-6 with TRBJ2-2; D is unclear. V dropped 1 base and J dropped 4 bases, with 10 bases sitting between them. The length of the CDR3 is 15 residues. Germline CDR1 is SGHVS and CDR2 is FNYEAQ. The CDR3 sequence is CASSLEAEPTGELFF. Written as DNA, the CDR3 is TGTGCCAGCAGCTTAGAAGCTGAGCCCACCGGGGAGCTGTTTTTT.

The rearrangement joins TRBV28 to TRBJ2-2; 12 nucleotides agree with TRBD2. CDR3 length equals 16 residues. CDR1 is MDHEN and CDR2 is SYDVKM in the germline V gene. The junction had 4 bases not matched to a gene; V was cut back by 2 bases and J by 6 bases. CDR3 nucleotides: TGTGCCAGCAGTTTAACTTCTAGCGGGAGGGCCGGGGAGCTGTTTTTT. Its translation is CASSLTSSGRAGELFF.

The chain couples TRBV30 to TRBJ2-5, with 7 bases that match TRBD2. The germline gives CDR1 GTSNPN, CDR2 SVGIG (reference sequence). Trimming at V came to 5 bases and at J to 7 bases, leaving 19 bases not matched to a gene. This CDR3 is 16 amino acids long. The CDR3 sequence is CAWGTTANPRSSTQYF. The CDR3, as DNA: TGTGCCTGGGGGACTACGGCCAACCCTAGGTCGTCGACCCAGTACTTC.

The CDR3 DNA follows: TGTGCCAGCAGTCCCCCCGGTCCCGGTTCCTACGAGCAGTACTTC. Protein sequence: CASSPPGPGSYEQYF. This chain connects TRBV28 to TRBJ2-7; D unclear. From germline, CDR1 is MDHEN and CDR2 SYDVKM. Trimming pared 5 bases from V and 1 base from J, leaving 15 bases between. The CDR3 is made up of 15 amino acids. Using reference TRBV28 and TRBJ2-7 for the parts outside the CDR3, the full variable domain is DVKVTQSSRYLVKRTGEKVFLECVQDMDHENMFWYRQDPGLGLRLIYFSYDVKMKEKGDIPEGYSVSREKKERFSLILESASTNQTSMYLCASSPPGPGSYEQYFGPGTRLTVT.

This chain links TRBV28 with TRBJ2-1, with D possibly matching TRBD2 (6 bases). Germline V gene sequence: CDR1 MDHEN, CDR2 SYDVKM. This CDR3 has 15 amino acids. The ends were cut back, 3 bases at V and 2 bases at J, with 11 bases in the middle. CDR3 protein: CASSLGSGTYNEQFF. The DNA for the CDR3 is TGTGCCAGCAGTTTGGGTAGCGGAACCTACAATGAGCAGTTCTTC.

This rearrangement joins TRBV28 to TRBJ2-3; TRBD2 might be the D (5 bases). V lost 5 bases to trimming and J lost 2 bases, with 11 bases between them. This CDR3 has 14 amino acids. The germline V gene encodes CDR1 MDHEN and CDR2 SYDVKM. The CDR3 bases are TGTGCCAGCAGTCCAAGGAGGAACACAGATACGCAGTATTTT. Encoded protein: CASSPRRNTDTQYF.